Each of the 10 T cell receptor beta chains below was sequenced from the same sample in a study of blood T cell repertoires in COVID-19. Assay: immunoSEQ multiplex PCR; the TCRdb copy retains only in-frame clones and omits some. The sample consists of tens of thousands of clones, approximately 90% of them appearing once. The material sequenced was peripheral blood. These receptors were obtained from a man aged 45-65 years with active or convalescent COVID-19.

The gene calls are TRBV30 and TRBJ2-6, with a tentative D call TRBD1 (6 bases). V gave up 3 bases and J gave up 12 bases, with 15 bases separating them. CDR1 and CDR2 from the germline V gene are GTSNPN and SVGIG (reference sequence). CDR3 size: 13 residues. The CDR3 DNA reads TGTGCCTGGAGGGGTAACAGGGTTGGCGTCCTGACTTTC. Protein sequence: CAWRGNRVGVLTF.

The CDR3 sequence: CASSPRTGGWNQPQHF. DNA for the CDR3: TGTGCCAGCAGTCCCAGGACAGGGGGTTGGAATCAGCCCCAGCATTTT. V usage is TRBV28 and J usage is TRBJ1-5, with 10 bases lining up with TRBD1. The CDR3 has 16 residues. V lost 5 bases and J lost 4; bases outside the gene matches: 8. Germline CDR1 is MDHEN and CDR2 is SYDVKM.

V gene TRBV3-1 (or the pseudogene TRBV3-2) combines with J gene TRBJ2-3; 8 bases map to TRBD2. Germline values: CDR1 LGHDT, CDR2 YNNKEL (reference sequence). With 3 bases clipped from V and 4 bases from J, the junction kept 3 bases outside the gene matches. This CDR3 is 14 amino acids long. CDR3 coding DNA: TGTGCCAGCAGCCAGGGACTAGAGGCAGATACGCAGTATTTT. Translation: CASSQGLEADTQYF.

V gene TRBV19 combines with J gene TRBJ2-1, with no clear D. CDR1 LNHDA and CDR2 SQIVND come from the germline V gene (reference sequence). The ends were cut back, 5 bases at V and 8 bases at J, with 16 bases in the middle. This CDR3 has 14 residues. The CDR3 sequence: CASSPVPPVYEQFF. CDR3 coding DNA: TGTGCCAGTAGTCCCGTCCCTCCGGTTTATGAGCAGTTCTTC.

This chain connects TRBV2 to TRBJ2-7; 11 bases are shared with TRBD1. Trimming took 8 bases from V and 5 from J; bases not matched to a gene: 14. The CDR3 is 16 residues long. CDR1 and CDR2 from the germline V gene are SNHLY and FYNNEI. CDR3 DNA: TGTGCCAGCGGGGGGACAGGGGGTTTGAGGGGCGACGAGCAGTACTTC. Encoded protein: CASGGTGGLRGDEQYF. The full variable domain, with the rest looked up from reference TRBV2 and TRBJ2-7, is EPEVTQTPSHQVTQMGQEVILRCVPISNHLYFYWYRQILGQKVEFLVSFYNNEISEKSEIFDDQFSVERPDGSNFTLKIRSTKLEDSAMYFCASGGTGGLRGDEQYFGPGTRLTVT.

The V gene is TRBV11-2, the J gene TRBJ1-2; D may be TRBD1 (5 bases). The CDR3 totals 16 residues. The V gene lost 3 bases and the J gene lost 0 bases, with 14 bases spanning the gap. Germline CDR1 SGHAT, CDR2 FQNNGV. This chain's CDR3 is CASSLWQGGPNYGYTF. The CDR3 DNA reads TGTGCCAGCAGCTTGTGGCAGGGTGGGCCTAACTATGGCTACACCTTC.

The chain combines TRBV19 with TRBJ1-2; the D is unclear. Trimming took off 3 bases at V and 4 bases at J, with 12 bases between the two ends. The CDR3 length is 14 residues. CDR1 LNHDA and CDR2 SQIVND come from the germline V gene (reference sequence). The CDR3 reads CASSIAKGVYGYTF. The CDR3 DNA reads as TGTGCCAGTAGTATCGCCAAGGGAGTCTATGGCTACACCTTC. Complete variable domain (other parts from reference TRBV19 and TRBJ1-2): DGGITQSPKYLFRKEGQNVTLSCEQNLNHDAMYWYRQDPGQGLRLIYYSQIVNDFQKGDIAEGYSVSREKKESFPLTVTSAQKNPTAFYLCASSIAKGVYGYTFGSGTRLTVV.

The chain combines TRBV10-2 with TRBJ2-7; 10 bases line up with TRBD2. The germline CDR1 and CDR2 sequences are WSHSY and SAAADI. Trimming cost V 9 bases and J 3 bases; bases outside gene matches: 8. The CDR3 is 14 residues long. In DNA form, the CDR3 reads TGCGCCAGTAATATAGCGGGAGGAAGCTACGAGCAGTACTTC. Residues: CASNIAGGSYEQYF.

The V and J genes are TRBV15 and TRBJ1-5; the match to TRBD1 covers 9 bases. The germline gives CDR1 LNHNV, CDR2 YYDKDF (reference sequence). The CDR3 extends over 17 amino acids. V trimming: 1 base; J trimming: 7 bases; junction bases outside the gene matches: 11. The CDR3 spells CATSRATGGVRRQPQHF. CDR3 nucleotides: TGTGCCACCAGCAGAGCCACAGGGGGCGTTCGTCGACAGCCCCAGCATTTT.

J is TRBJ2-7 and V is TRBV19, with 8 bases lining up with TRBD2. The V segment lost 5 bases and the J segment 3 bases; nucleotides outside the gene matches: 6. The length of the CDR3 is 14 residues. CDR1 and CDR2 from the germline V gene are LNHDA and SQIVND (reference sequence). As DNA, the CDR3 is TGTGCCAGTAGTTTCAGCGGGAGTGACTACGAGCAGTACTTC. Translation gives CASSFSGSDYEQYF.